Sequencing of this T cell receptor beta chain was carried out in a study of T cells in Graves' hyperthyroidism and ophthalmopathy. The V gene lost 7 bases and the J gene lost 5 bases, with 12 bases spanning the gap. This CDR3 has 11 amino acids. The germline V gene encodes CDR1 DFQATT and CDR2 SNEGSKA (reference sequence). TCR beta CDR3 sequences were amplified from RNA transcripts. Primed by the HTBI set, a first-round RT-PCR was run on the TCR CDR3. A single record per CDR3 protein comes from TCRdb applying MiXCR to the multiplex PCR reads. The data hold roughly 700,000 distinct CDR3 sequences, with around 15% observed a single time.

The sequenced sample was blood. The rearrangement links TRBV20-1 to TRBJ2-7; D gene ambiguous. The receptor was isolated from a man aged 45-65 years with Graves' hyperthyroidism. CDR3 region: CSVKDIHEQYF. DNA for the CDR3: TGCAGTGTCAAAGACATCCACGAGCAGTACTTC.